This entry is about one T cell receptor (beta chain). This entry belongs to a study of blood T cell repertoires in COVID-19. Study in general: T cells, B-cell-depleted T cells, or PBMCs provided the cDNA or gDNA that served as material.

How the authors handled the data: Scientists estimated how many nucleated cells there were by amplifying reference gene primers. The protocol was immunoSEQ multiplex PCR, while the TCRdb copy is restricted to in-frame clones and leaves out a portion. V, J and clone size reflect that table, while D and trimming were determined from the DNA. The sample yields about 250,000 clones, approximately 85% seen once. The sequenced sample consisted of peripheral blood. This receptor was identified in a man aged 50-59 years with active or convalescent COVID-19.

The CDR3 nucleotides read TGTGCCACCAGCAGAGATAAGCACTCTGGAAACACCATATATTTT. Encoded protein: CATSRDKHSGNTIYF. The chain links TRBV15 to TRBJ1-3; D is uncertain. The CDR3 covers 15 residues. CDR1 and CDR2 from the germline V gene are LNHNV and YYDKDF (reference sequence). Between the trimmed V and J ends, which lost 0 bases and 0 bases, there was a span of 6 bases.